Below are 20 T cell receptor beta chains sequenced from a single sample in a study of CD4 T cells in relation to SARS-CoV-2 and coronaviruses. Clones were sequenced by immunoSEQ multiplex PCR, and TCRdb holds only the in-frame ones, with some missing. The table shows tens of thousands of clones, with 90% to 95% occurring only once. The sequencing sample was made of naive CD4+ T cells from PBMCs. Subset noted: naive CD4+ T cells isolated by negative enrichment. The source is an adult with COVID-19.

This clone has just a few counts. This chain links TRBV27 with TRBJ2-1; possibly TRBD2 for D (6 bases). Per the germline V gene, CDR1 is MNHEY and CDR2 is SMNVEV (reference sequence). This CDR3 has 17 residues. V shed 8 bases and J shed 0 bases, with 20 bases lying between them. For the CDR3, the DNA is TGTGCCAGCTTCGTGACTAGGAGCCCCAGCTCCTACAATGAGCAGTTCTTC. It specifies CASFVTRSPSSYNEQFF.

The chain employs TRBV6-2 or TRBV6-3 and TRBJ2-1; TRBD2 matches 13 bases. There are 15 residues in the CDR3. Germline assignment: CDR1 MNHEY and CDR2 SVGEGT. J gave up 8 bases and V 9 bases, and 10 bases lay outside the gene matches. CDR3 amino acids: CASSDTSGRAHEQFF. CDR3 sequence (DNA): TGTGCCAGTAGCGATACTAGCGGGAGGGCTCATGAGCAGTTCTTC.

V is TRBV20-1 and J is TRBJ2-1; possibly TRBD1 for D (6 bases). V gave up 3 bases and J gave up 10 bases, with 7 bases separating them. From germline, CDR1 is DFQATT and CDR2 SNEGSKA (reference sequence). The CDR3 spans 10 residues. The CDR3 nucleotides read TGCAGTGCTAGGGGGACAGAGCAGTTCTTC. Translating gives CSARGTEQFF.

The chain combines TRBV7-9 with TRBJ1-1; D gene unclear. The germline CDR1 and CDR2 sequences are SEHNR and FQNEAQ (reference sequence). V was shortened by 4 bases and J by 1 base, with 13 bases between the two germline ends. The CDR3 is 15 residues long. The chain's CDR3 is CASSSPAIPNTEAFF. The CDR3 nucleotides read TGTGCCAGCAGCTCTCCAGCGATCCCGAACACTGAAGCTTTCTTT.

The V and J genes are TRBV7-2 and TRBJ2-1; D perhaps matches TRBD2 (6 bases). Germline values: CDR1 SGHTA, CDR2 FQGNSA. The CDR3 totals 14 residues. V was cut by 4 bases and J by 12 bases, with 19 bases left in between. The CDR3 loop is CASSSPPPGVGQFF. Written as DNA, the CDR3 is TGTGCCAGCAGCTCTCCGCCTCCGGGAGTCGGGCAGTTCTTC.

This sequence joins TRBV30 and TRBJ1-6; a possible D gene is TRBD1 (5 bases). The germline gives CDR1 GTSNPN, CDR2 SVGIG (reference sequence). Trimming removed 4 bases at V and 7 bases at J, with 23 bases between. The CDR3 is 17 amino acids. The CDR3 bases are TGTGCCTGGACCTACGACAGTGTAGGGATCGAGAATTCACCCCTCCACTTT. Residues: CAWTYDSVGIENSPLHF.

V is TRBV15 and J is TRBJ2-1; D is uncertain. Trimming cost V 3 bases and J 1 base, with 13 bases left between them. There are 16 residues in the CDR3. Germline V CDR1 and CDR2: LNHNV, YYDKDF (reference sequence). For the CDR3, the DNA is TGTGCCACCAGCAGTGTCCTCGGCGTTTCCTACAATGAGCAGTTCTTC. Translating it yields CATSSVLGVSYNEQFF. Drawing the rest from reference TRBV15 and TRBJ2-1, the complete variable domain is DAMVIQNPRYQVTQFGKPVTLSCSQTLNHNVMYWYQQKSSQAPKLLFHYYDKDFNNEADTPDNFQSRRPNTSFCFLDIRSPGLGDTAMYLCATSSVLGVSYNEQFFGPGTRLTVL.

The chain employs TRBV4-3 and TRBJ2-1; 7 bases line up with TRBD2. The CDR3 length is 19 residues. Germline CDR1 and CDR2: LGHNA and YSLEER. With V trimmed by 2 bases and J by 9 bases, 22 bases remained unmatched. The CDR3 sequence: CASSQWFGGTVGGRIEQFF. In DNA form, the CDR3 reads TGCGCCAGCAGCCAATGGTTTGGAGGGACGGTCGGCGGGAGAATTGAGCAGTTCTTC.

The sample holds a few counts of this clone. The genes are TRBV7-8 and TRBJ2-1; 14 nucleotides agree with TRBD2. The CDR3 has 16 amino acids. Germline CDR1 reads SGHVS; CDR2 reads FQNEAQ. V shed 4 bases, J shed 8 bases, and the junction held 7 bases outside the gene matches. The CDR3 DNA is TGTGCCAGCAGCTCCCGGACTAGCGGGAGGTGGTATGAGCAGTTCTTC. It is translated as CASSSRTSGRWYEQFF.

The chain combines TRBV15 with TRBJ1-5; D unclear. The germline gives CDR1 LNHNV, CDR2 YYDKDF (reference sequence). V lost 3 bases, J lost 4 bases, and 7 bases lay in between. This CDR3 spans 13 amino acids. As DNA, the CDR3 is TGTGCCACCAGCAGTGAAAGGAATCAGCCCCAGCATTTT. Protein product: CATSSERNQPQHF. Using reference TRBV15 and TRBJ1-5 for the parts outside the CDR3, the full variable domain is DAMVIQNPRYQVTQFGKPVTLSCSQTLNHNVMYWYQQKSSQAPKLLFHYYDKDFNNEADTPDNFQSRRPNTSFCFLDIRSPGLGDTAMYLCATSSERNQPQHFGDGTRLSIL.

The chain combines TRBV9 with TRBJ2-7, with D perhaps matching TRBD1 or TRBD2 (5 bases each). This CDR3 comprises 16 residues. The germline V gene encodes CDR1 SGDLS and CDR2 YYNGEE. Trimming stripped 2 bases from V and 0 bases from J, with 15 bases between. Here the CDR3 DNA reads TGTGCCAGCAGCGTGGGACCAAGACCTGGCTCCTACGAGCAGTACTTC. It codes for CASSVGPRPGSYEQYF.

This clone has a handful of counts. The chain has TRBV10-3 and TRBJ2-1; TRBD2 agrees at 11 bases. Trimming cost V 8 bases and J 7 bases; bases outside gene matches: 4. CDR3 size: 13 residues. Per the germline V gene, CDR1 is ENHRY and CDR2 is SYGVKD. For the CDR3, the DNA is TGTGCCATCGGAACTAGCGGGAGTAATGAGCAGTTCTTC. It specifies CAIGTSGSNEQFF.

The chain couples TRBV25-1 to TRBJ2-7; D not resolved. Trimming took off 1 base at V and 3 bases at J, with 16 bases between the two ends. Germline V gives CDR1 MGHDK, CDR2 SYGVNS. This CDR3 spans 16 amino acids. Here the CDR3 DNA reads TGTGCCAGCAGTGAATTAGTAGCAGGCCGGGTCTACGAGCAGTACTTC. Protein sequence: CASSELVAGRVYEQYF.

This clone was found once. This chain uses TRBV28 with TRBJ1-6; unclear D gene. The germline V gene encodes CDR1 MDHEN and CDR2 SYDVKM. This CDR3 has 13 residues. Trimming shortened V by 7 bases and J by 3 bases, and 7 bases separated the two germline ends. Written as DNA, the CDR3 is TGTGCCAGCAATAGAAACTATAATTCACCCCTCCACTTT. It encodes CASNRNYNSPLHF.

The chain uses TRBV9 and TRBJ2-7, with 12 bases matching TRBD2. Per germline, CDR1 SGDLS and CDR2 YYNGEE. The CDR3 loop spans 15 amino acids. The V segment lost 4 bases and the J segment 6 bases; nucleotides outside the gene matches: 8. CDR3 loop: CASSPGTSGLGEQYF. Written as DNA, the CDR3 is TGTGCCAGCAGCCCCGGGACTAGCGGGTTGGGCGAGCAGTACTTC.

The chain links TRBV28 to TRBJ1-1, with a weak D call TRBD1 (6 bases). Trimming cost V 4 bases and J 5 bases, with 11 bases left between them. Germline-derived CDR1 and CDR2 are MDHEN and SYDVKM. The length of the CDR3 is 13 residues. CDR3 nucleotide sequence: TGTGCCAGCAGTTCCACAGGGTTTACTGAAGCTTTCTTT. Translated: CASSSTGFTEAFF.

The CDR3 DNA follows: TGCAGTGCTCACAGGACAGATACGCAGTATTTT. It yields the protein CSAHRTDTQYF. V usage is TRBV20-1 and J usage is TRBJ2-3; a weak D match, TRBD1 (5 bases). Germline V gene sequence: CDR1 DFQATT, CDR2 SNEGSKA (reference sequence). This CDR3 spans 11 amino acids. Trimming left V 5 bases short and J 3 bases short, with 6 bases between.

The V and J genes are TRBV29-1 and TRBJ2-5, with D uncertain. Germline CDR1 reads SQVTM; CDR2 reads ANQGSEA. The CDR3 runs to 12 residues. Trimming shortened V by 7 bases and J by 5 bases, and 14 bases separated the two germline ends. CDR3 sequence: CSAKYNGETQYF. Written as DNA, the CDR3 is TGCAGCGCTAAATATAACGGGGAGACCCAGTACTTC.

This chain connects TRBV28 to TRBJ2-7; the D gene is possibly TRBD1 (5 bases). V was cut by 5 bases and J by 0 bases, with 5 bases left in between. This CDR3 is 12 amino acids long. Germline CDR1 is MDHEN and CDR2 is SYDVKM. The CDR3, as DNA: TGTGCCAGCAGTCAGGGCTCCTACGAGCAGTACTTC. Amino acid sequence: CASSQGSYEQYF.

The chain carries TRBV18 and TRBJ1-1; no firm D call. The CDR3 contains 13 residues. V gave up 2 bases and J gave up 0 bases, with 4 bases separating them. Looked up from germline, CDR1 is KGHSH and CDR2 is LQKENI. CDR3 sequence: CASSPEMNTEAFF. DNA for the CDR3: TGTGCCAGCTCACCAGAAATGAACACTGAAGCTTTCTTT.